This T cell receptor (beta chain) originates from a study of shared clonotypes between healthy human individuals. Study-wide context: Three plates each covered CD4 naive and memory; CD8 naive two, CD8 memory one. General study points: The authors sampled blood alone, and tissue repertoires likely differ.

Remarks on this clone: The antigen is unknown.

Assay execution proceeded at the deep level. Sequenced by immunoSEQ multiplex PCR; TCRdb stores in-frame clones only, minus some. Of some 650,000 clones in the sample, more than 95% were seen once. Germline lookup yields CDR1 MNHEY and CDR2 SMNVEV (reference sequence). The J segment lost 4 bases and the V segment lost 1 base, leaving 4 bases of the junction unmatched. The CDR3 consists of 15 residues. The donors were adults (healthy and HIV-negative) with no recent acute infections or vaccinations. The receptor's source is a woman in her twenties or thirties in good health. Material for sequencing was naive CD4+ T cells sorted from blood. Regarding subset: CD45RA+ positively selected. This chain connects TRBV27 to TRBJ1-5, with TRBD1 matching over 7 bases. This CDR3 reads CASSLLGTANQPQHF. CDR3 DNA sequence: TGTGCCAGCAGTTTATTGGGGACAGCAAATCAGCCCCAGCATTTT.